Below are 14 T cell receptor beta chains sequenced from a single sample in a study of response to subunit inactivated influenza vaccine. TCRdb passed the RT-PCR reads through MiXCR, listing each CDR3 protein once. The data show 400,000 to 550,000 distinct CDR3 sequences, 25% seen once. This sample comprised CD4+ T cells sorted from PBMCs, obtained roughly 5 days after vaccination. The source is a man in his fifties or sixties who received an inactivated influenza vaccine.

The chain employs TRBV2 and TRBJ2-5; no definite D call. Trimming stripped 1 base from V and 2 bases from J, with 8 bases between. This CDR3 is built from 14 residues. CDR1 and CDR2 (germline): SNHLY, FYNNEI. The DNA for the CDR3 is TGTGCCAGCAGTGAAGTTAGCCCTCAAGAGACCCAGTACTTC. Encoded protein: CASSEVSPQETQYF.

CDR3 coding DNA: TGTGCCAGCAGTTACACCACAGGGGGTGCCTACGAGCAGTACTTC. Protein product: CASSYTTGGAYEQYF. The chain has TRBV6-5 and TRBJ2-7, with 8 bases matching TRBD1. The trim removed 2 bases at V and 2 bases at J, leaving 5 bases unmatched. The CDR3 runs 15 residues. Germline values: CDR1 MNHEY, CDR2 SVGAGI.

Points on this clonotype: One junction end disagrees with the germline gene, perhaps due to a read error. The chain links TRBV4-2 to TRBJ2-2, with 7 bases aligning to TRBD1. This CDR3 contains 15 residues. In germline, CDR1 is LGHNA, CDR2 YNFKEQ. The CDR3 DNA reads as TGTGCCAGCAGCAGGGACAGATTTGGCACCGAGGAGCTGTTTTTT. Translating gives CASSRDRFGTEELFF.

This sequence joins TRBV29-1 and TRBJ2-3; 10 bases are shared with TRBD2. CDR3 length: 14 residues. V lost 6 bases and J lost 5; bases outside the gene matches: 8. CDR1 is SQVTM, CDR2 ANQGSEA, per germline. The CDR3 nucleotides are TGCAGCGTGGACCGGACTAGCGGCAGAGATACGCAGTATTTT. It is translated as CSVDRTSGRDTQYF.

The chain employs TRBV2 and TRBJ1-1; D not resolved. The germline V gene encodes CDR1 SNHLY and CDR2 FYNNEI. The V gene lost 6 bases and the J gene lost 1 base, with 6 bases spanning the gap. The CDR3 totals 12 residues. CDR3 coding DNA: TGTGCCAGCAGGAAAGCGAACACTGAAGCTTTCTTT. Translation gives CASRKANTEAFF. Using reference TRBV2 and TRBJ1-1 for the parts outside the CDR3, the full variable domain is EPEVTQTPSHQVTQMGQEVILRCVPISNHLYFYWYRQILGQKVEFLVSFYNNEISEKSEIFDDQFSVERPDGSNFTLKIRSTKLEDSAMYFCASRKANTEAFFGQGTRLTVV.

V usage is TRBV6-5 and J usage is TRBJ2-7, with D tentatively TRBD1 or TRBD2 (5 bases each). Between the trimmed V and J ends, which lost 3 bases and 1 base, there was a span of 16 bases. CDR3 length equals 16 residues. CDR1 is MNHEY and CDR2 is SVGAGI in the germline V gene. Here the CDR3 DNA reads TGTGCCAGCAGTTATACCTCCGGGACGGAGTCCTACGAGCAGTACTTC. Protein product: CASSYTSGTESYEQYF.

The chain links TRBV5-1 to TRBJ1-4; 9 bases align to TRBD1. This CDR3 is 16 amino acids long. Germline lookup yields CDR1 SGHRS and CDR2 YFSETQ. The trim removed 6 bases at V and 5 bases at J, leaving 11 bases unmatched. CDR3 nucleotide sequence: TGCGCCAGCACTCGTGACAGGGGGGGACGGAATGAAAAACTGTTTTTT. Translation: CASTRDRGGRNEKLFF.

This clonotype was found a few times. The V and J genes are TRBV20-1 and TRBJ2-7; weak D call: TRBD2 (5 bases). Trimming took off 1 base at V and 2 bases at J, with 9 bases between the two ends. Germline V gene lookup returns CDR1 DFQATT and CDR2 SNEGSKA (reference sequence). The CDR3 has 13 residues. The CDR3 loop is CSARGGITYEQYF. The CDR3 region has the DNA TGCAGTGCTAGAGGAGGGATCACCTACGAGCAGTACTTC.

V is TRBV18 and J is TRBJ2-5, with D maybe TRBD2 (5 bases). V shed 3 bases and J shed 5 bases, with 13 bases lying between them. This CDR3 comprises 14 residues. Germline assignment: CDR1 KGHSH and CDR2 LQKENI. The CDR3 DNA sequence: TGTGCCAGCTCACCGGGCGGGCTGGTGGAGACCCAGTACTTC. It translates to CASSPGGLVETQYF.

This clonotype was seen a few times. The chain employs TRBV5-4 and TRBJ2-1, with D perhaps TRBD1 or TRBD2 (5 bases each). The germline gives CDR1 SGHNT, CDR2 YYREEE (reference sequence). Trimming took off 3 bases at V and 4 bases at J, with 14 bases between the two ends. CDR3 size: 15 residues. CDR3: CASSSGTTGYNEQFF. CDR3 sequence (DNA): TGTGCCAGCAGCTCCGGGACCACCGGGTACAATGAGCAGTTCTTC.

J is TRBJ1-2 and V is TRBV4-2, with D hard to call. V dropped 1 base and J dropped 2 bases, with 8 bases sitting between them. The germline gives CDR1 LGHNA, CDR2 YNFKEQ. The CDR3 spans 14 residues. The CDR3 is CASSQVVQNYGYTF. The CDR3 DNA sequence: TGTGCCAGCAGCCAAGTGGTACAGAACTATGGCTACACCTTC.

The rearrangement joins TRBV5-1 to TRBJ2-5, with TRBD1 as a possible D gene (5 bases). This CDR3 has 15 residues. V was shortened by 2 bases and J by 5 bases, with 16 bases between the two germline ends. The germline V gene has CDR1 SGHRS and CDR2 YFSETQ. In DNA form, the CDR3 reads TGCGCCAGCAGCTTAGAAGGTGGGGCTTGGGAGACCCAGTACTTC. Protein: CASSLEGGAWETQYF.

This clonotype has a handful of counts. The chain has TRBV19 and TRBJ1-6, with 10 bases aligning to TRBD1. The CDR3 consists of 14 residues. Trimming took 9 bases from V and 8 from J; bases not matched to a gene: 7. In germline, CDR1 is LNHDA, CDR2 SQIVND (reference sequence). The CDR3 is CASWTGGIYSPLHF. CDR3 nucleotide sequence: TGTGCCAGCTGGACAGGGGGAATTTATTCACCCCTCCACTTT. Full variable domain (rest looked up from reference TRBV19 and TRBJ1-6): DGGITQSPKYLFRKEGQNVTLSCEQNLNHDAMYWYRQDPGQGLRLIYYSQIVNDFQKGDIAEGYSVSREKKESFPLTVTSAQKNPTAFYLCASWTGGIYSPLHFGNGTRLTVT.

The chain uses TRBV27 and TRBJ2-7; a weak D match, TRBD2 (5 bases). V was trimmed by 6 bases and J by 6 bases, leaving 15 bases between them. The V gene's germline CDR1 is MNHEY and CDR2 SMNVEV (reference sequence). This CDR3 is 13 amino acids long. CDR3 amino acids: CASRKTTSREQYF. The CDR3, as DNA: TGTGCCAGCAGAAAGACTACGTCTCGCGAGCAGTACTTC.